This passage covers 2 T cell receptor beta chains from one sample sequenced in a study of blood T cell repertoires in COVID-19. Sequencing used immunoSEQ multiplex PCR; TCRdb keeps in-frame clones, though not all of them. Here the sample spans roughly 700,000 clones, 80% to 90% being singletons. What was sequenced was peripheral blood. Every receptor here comes from a woman aged 18-30 years with acute or convalescent COVID-19.

This rearrangement joins TRBV19 to TRBJ2-7, with TRBD1 matching 9 bases. This CDR3 is built from 13 residues. V dropped 5 bases and J dropped 3; count of bases not matched to a gene: 2. The germline CDR1 and CDR2 sequences are LNHDA and SQIVND (reference sequence). The CDR3 here is CASSATGGYEQYF. The CDR3 DNA reads as TGTGCCAGTAGTGCGACAGGGGGCTACGAGCAGTACTTC. The full variable domain, rest sourced from reference TRBV19 and TRBJ2-7, is DGGITQSPKYLFRKEGQNVTLSCEQNLNHDAMYWYRQDPGQGLRLIYYSQIVNDFQKGDIAEGYSVSREKKESFPLTVTSAQKNPTAFYLCASSATGGYEQYFGPGTRLTVT.

This chain joins TRBV24-1 and TRBJ2-3; D might be TRBD2 (6 bases). The V end was cut by 0 bases, the J end by 6 bases, with 15 bases between. Germline V gene data show CDR1 as KGHDR and CDR2 as SFDVKD. The CDR3 sequence is 16 residues long. CDR3 sequence reads: CATSDLQGAGSDTQYF. CDR3 coding DNA: TGTGCCACCAGTGATTTGCAAGGCGCGGGGTCGGATACGCAGTATTTT.